This T cell receptor beta chain is from a study of post-analysis software for immune sequencing data. Study background: In terms of disease course, relapsing-remitting, secondary progressive and progressive-relapsing multiple sclerosis were included.

Carried by the TCR beta cDNA libraries were unique molecular identifiers. It was from approximately 0.91 to 9.4 million T cells that around 500,000 cDNA molecules came. TCRdb reprocessed the PCR reads via MiXCR and lists one record per CDR3 protein. This table has 180,000 or so distinct CDR3 sequences, roughly 28% appearing once. Study findings and constraints: Relative to controls, patients had 4 or 5 TRBV segments at higher frequency, with TRBV5-6, TRBV5-1 and TRBV20-1 among these. There was significantly lower normalized Chao1 diversity in multiple sclerosis patients than in controls. Strong co-clustering by F measure was seen for same-batch samples.

V gave up 6 bases and J gave up 5 bases; unmatched junction bases: 8. Looked up from germline, CDR1 is DFQATT and CDR2 is SNEGSKA (reference sequence). The CDR3 has 14 amino acids. To note about this clonotype: The antigen is not known.

This TCR was sampled from a girl between 2 and 17 years old with multiple sclerosis. Sequenced: blood. The chain recombines TRBV20-1 with TRBJ2-2; TRBD2 matches 8 bases. This CDR3 reads CSAGRSGGTGELFF. The CDR3 DNA reads TGCAGTGCAGGGAGGAGCGGGGGTACCGGGGAGCTGTTTTTT.